Following are 10 T cell receptor beta chains from one sample sequenced in a study of blood T cell repertoires in COVID-19. Sequencing used immunoSEQ multiplex PCR; TCRdb keeps in-frame clones, though not all of them. The sample yields 200,000 to 250,000 clones, approximately 80% seen once. The source material was PBMCs or T cells enriched from blood (not recorded which). The receptors shown here come from a woman aged 40 to 55 with acute COVID-19.

V gene TRBV28 combines with J gene TRBJ1-1, with D perhaps TRBD1 (5 bases). The V gene lost 3 bases and the J gene lost 7 bases, with 9 bases spanning the gap. CDR1 MDHEN and CDR2 SYDVKM come from the germline V gene. The CDR3 totals 12 residues. The CDR3 bases are TGTGCCAGCAGTTTGCGGGGGGATGAAGCTTTCTTT. Translated: CASSLRGDEAFF.

The V and J genes are TRBV10-2 and TRBJ1-3, with D tentatively TRBD1 (6 bases). Looked up from germline, CDR1 is WSHSY and CDR2 is SAAADI. This CDR3 has 14 residues. V lost 8 bases and J lost 2, with 13 bases in between. The DNA of the CDR3 is TGCGCCAGCGGCAGACAGGAAACTGGAAACACCATATATTTT. Amino acid sequence: CASGRQETGNTIYF.

This chain uses TRBV7-3 with TRBJ2-1; TRBD2 is a possible D gene (6 bases). The ends were cut back, 1 base at V and 7 bases at J, with 14 bases in the middle. The CDR3 totals 15 residues. Germline V CDR1 and CDR2: SGHTA, FQGTGA. The DNA for the CDR3 is TGTGCCAGCAGCTTAAGGCGGGAAGCGGGTAATGAGCAGTTCTTC. It encodes CASSLRREAGNEQFF.

This clone was counted only a few times. The V call is TRBV7-3, the J call TRBJ2-2; 8 bases fit TRBD1. The V and J ends lost 8 bases and 1 base, in that order; junction bases with no gene match: 6. The germline gives CDR1 SGHTA, CDR2 FQGTGA. The CDR3 contains 15 residues. For the CDR3, the DNA is TGTGCCAGCGCCGCCGGGACAGGGAACACCGGGGAGCTGTTTTTT. It codes for CASAAGTGNTGELFF.

This clone was observed a handful of times. The chain has TRBV3-1 (or the pseudogene TRBV3-2) and TRBJ2-3, with 8 bases aligning to TRBD2. The germline CDR1 and CDR2 sequences are LGHDT and YNNKEL (reference sequence). V gave up 2 bases and J gave up 4 bases; unmatched junction bases: 11. The CDR3 has 17 residues. The chain's CDR3 is CASSQNLGGANPDTQYF. DNA for the CDR3: TGTGCCAGCAGCCAAAACCTCGGGGGGGCCAACCCAGATACGCAGTATTTT.

V usage is TRBV19 and J usage is TRBJ2-5; 9 nucleotides match TRBD1. The CDR3 loop spans 14 amino acids. Trimming removed 5 bases from V and 5 bases from J; junction bases left unmatched: 6. Looked up from germline, CDR1 is LNHDA and CDR2 is SQIVND (reference sequence). This chain's CDR3 is CASSVQGAGETQYF. CDR3 nucleotides: TGTGCCAGTAGTGTACAGGGGGCTGGGGAGACCCAGTACTTC. Full variable domain (outside the CDR3, taken from reference TRBV19 and TRBJ2-5): DGGITQSPKYLFRKEGQNVTLSCEQNLNHDAMYWYRQDPGQGLRLIYYSQIVNDFQKGDIAEGYSVSREKKESFPLTVTSAQKNPTAFYLCASSVQGAGETQYFGPGTRLLVL.

The chain uses TRBV6-5 and TRBJ2-7; 9 bases align to TRBD2. CDR3 length: 15 residues. Trimming took 2 bases from V and 3 from J; bases not matched to a gene: 5. Germline V lookup: CDR1 MNHEY, CDR2 SVGAGI. CDR3 nucleotides: TGTGCCAGCAGTTACCGAGAGACTAGCGGCTACGAGCAGTACTTC. This gives the protein CASSYRETSGYEQYF.

The chain carries TRBV25-1 and TRBJ2-2, with 9 positions matching TRBD2. V lost 4 bases to trimming and J lost 3 bases; unmatched junction nucleotides: 0. CDR1 is MGHDK, CDR2 SYGVNS, per germline. This CDR3 is 14 amino acids long. Here the CDR3 reads CASSGLADTGELFF. The DNA of the CDR3 is TGTGCCAGCAGTGGACTAGCGGACACCGGGGAGCTGTTTTTT.

The CDR3, as DNA: TGTGCCAGCAGCTTAGCGAGTTGGAGGTACGAGCAGTACTTC. Its translation is CASSLASWRYEQYF. This chain links TRBV7-2 with TRBJ2-7; a weak D match, TRBD2 (5 bases). Germline V gives CDR1 SGHTA, CDR2 FQGNSA. The CDR3 is made up of 14 amino acids. V was clipped by 0 bases and J by 4 bases, with 10 bases between them.

This chain links TRBV7-8 with TRBJ2-7; 8 nucleotides agree with TRBD1. Germline CDR1 SGHVS, CDR2 FQNEAQ. V was pared by 2 bases and J by 1 base, with 13 bases of the junction left unmatched. The CDR3 is 18 amino acids. CDR3 residues: CASSLNPVGTGVSYEQYF. CDR3 in DNA: TGTGCCAGCAGCTTAAACCCGGTGGGGACAGGCGTATCCTACGAGCAGTACTTC.